Sequencing of this T cell receptor beta chain was carried out in a study of beta chain features in type 1 diabetes. Study overall: Healthy donors, compared against patients, showed similar age, gender and cell yields. Overall study findings and caveats: Amplification by PCR could prefer shorter templates, with the same effect in patients and controls.

V lost 5 bases to trimming and J lost 6 bases; unmatched junction nucleotides: 12. The CDR3 length is 17 residues. In germline, CDR1 is SGHTA, CDR2 FQGNSA. Via the markers CD45RO/CCR7/CD25/CD127/CD95/CD27, stem cell-like memory, regulatory, central memory and naive CD4+ cells were sorted. Expressed TCRB transcripts were sequenced after all isolated RNA was converted to cDNA. Produced via immunoSEQ multiplex PCR; TCRdb's table is partial and in-frame only. The data show under 900,000 clones, roughly 15% seen once. Comments on this clone: Its specificity is not known.

The receptor comes from a woman between 18 and 29 years old in good health. The chain combines TRBV7-2 with TRBJ2-2, with TRBD1 matching 10 bases. What was sequenced was naive CD4+ T cells from blood. CDR3 protein: CASSPRGGTGVAGELFF. The CDR3 nucleotides are TGTGCCAGCAGCCCCCGAGGGGGGACAGGGGTGGCCGGGGAGCTGTTTTTT.